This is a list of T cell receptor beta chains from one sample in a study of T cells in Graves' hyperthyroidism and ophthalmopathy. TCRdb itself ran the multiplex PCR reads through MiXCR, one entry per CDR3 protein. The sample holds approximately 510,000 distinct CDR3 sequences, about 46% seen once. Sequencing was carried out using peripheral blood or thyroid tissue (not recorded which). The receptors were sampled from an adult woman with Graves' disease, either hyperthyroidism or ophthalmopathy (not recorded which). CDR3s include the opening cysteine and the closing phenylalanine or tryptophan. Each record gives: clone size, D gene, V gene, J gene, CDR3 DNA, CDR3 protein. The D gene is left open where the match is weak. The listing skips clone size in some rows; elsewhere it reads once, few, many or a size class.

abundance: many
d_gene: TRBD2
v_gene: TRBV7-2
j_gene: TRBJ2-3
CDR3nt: TGTGCCAGCAGCTCACCGGGGAGGGCTCCAGATACGCAGTATTTT
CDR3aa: CASSSPGRAPDTQYF

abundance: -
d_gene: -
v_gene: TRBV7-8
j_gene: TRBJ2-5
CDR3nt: TGTGCCAGCAGCTTATGGGAGCTGGAGGAGACCCAGTACTTC
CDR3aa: CASSLWELEETQYF

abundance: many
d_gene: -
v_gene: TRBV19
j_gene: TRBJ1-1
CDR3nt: TGTGCCAGTAGTCGGTTTTTCCGGAACACTGAAGCTTTCTTT
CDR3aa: CASSRFFRNTEAFF

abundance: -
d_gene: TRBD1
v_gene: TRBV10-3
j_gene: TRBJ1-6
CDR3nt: TGTGCCATCAGTGAGGACAGGGACAATTCACCCCTCCACTTT
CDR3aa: CAISEDRDNSPLHF

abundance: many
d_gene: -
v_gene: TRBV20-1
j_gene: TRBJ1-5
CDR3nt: TGCAGTGCTACCTCACTGGGGGAGCCCCAGCATTTT
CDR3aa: CSATSLGEPQHF

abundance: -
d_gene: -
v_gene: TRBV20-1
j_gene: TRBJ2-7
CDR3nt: TGCAGTGCCCCAGGGGATAGCGGCGAGCAGTACTTC
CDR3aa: CSAPGDSGEQYF

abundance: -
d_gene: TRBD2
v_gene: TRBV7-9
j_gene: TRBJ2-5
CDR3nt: TGTGCCAGCAGCTTATCCATGCGGGAGGGGGAGACCCAGTACTTC
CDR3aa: CASSLSMREGETQYF

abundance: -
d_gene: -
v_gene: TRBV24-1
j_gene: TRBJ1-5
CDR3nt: TGTGCCACCAGTGGAGGTGGCAATCAGCCCCAGCATTTT
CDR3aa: CATSGGGNQPQHF

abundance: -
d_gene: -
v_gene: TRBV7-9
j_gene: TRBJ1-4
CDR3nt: TGTGCCAGCAGCTTAGGGGCAACGACTAATGAAAAACTGTTTTTT
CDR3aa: CASSLGATTNEKLFF

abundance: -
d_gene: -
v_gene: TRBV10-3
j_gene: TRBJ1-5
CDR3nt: TGTGCCAGCATTTCAGGGTTGCGTCAGCCCCAGCATTTT
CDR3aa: CASISGLRQPQHF

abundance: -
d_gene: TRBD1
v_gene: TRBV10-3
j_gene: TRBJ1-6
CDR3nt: TGTGCCATCAGTGAGGCGAGAGGACAGGGGGAATCTCATTCACCCCTCCACTTT
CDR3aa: CAISEARGQGESHSPLHF

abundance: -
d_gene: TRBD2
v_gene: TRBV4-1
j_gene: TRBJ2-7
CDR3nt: TGCGCCAGCAGCCAAGATGCCAGCGGGAGGTACGAGCAGTACTTC
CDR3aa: CASSQDASGRYEQYF

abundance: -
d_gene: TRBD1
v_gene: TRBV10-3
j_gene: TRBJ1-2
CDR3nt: TGTGCCATCAGTGAGTCACAGGGGGTCTATGGCTACACCTTC
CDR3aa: CAISESQGVYGYTF

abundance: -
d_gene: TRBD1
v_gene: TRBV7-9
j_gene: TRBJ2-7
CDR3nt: TGTGCCAGCAGTTCCTACGGGACAGGGTTTAACGAGCAGTACTTC
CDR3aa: CASSSYGTGFNEQYF

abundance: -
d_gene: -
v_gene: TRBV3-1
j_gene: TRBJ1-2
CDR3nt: TGTGCCAGCAGCCAGGGCTTAGGGCAGATCTATGGCTACACCTTC
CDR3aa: CASSQGLGQIYGYTF

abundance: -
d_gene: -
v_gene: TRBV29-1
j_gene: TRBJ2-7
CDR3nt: TGCAGCGTACGGGACCGAGACACCGGGGAGCTGTACTTC
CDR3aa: CSVRDRDTGELYF

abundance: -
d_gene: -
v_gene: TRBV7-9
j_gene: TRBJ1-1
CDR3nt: TGTGCCAGCAGCCCCCCTTCGGGAGGAACTGAAGCTTTCTTT
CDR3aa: CASSPPSGGTEAFF

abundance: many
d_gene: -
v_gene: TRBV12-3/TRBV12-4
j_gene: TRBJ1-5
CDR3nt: TGTGCCAGCAGTACTTATAGCAATCAGCCCCAGCATTTT
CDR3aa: CASSTYSNQPQHF

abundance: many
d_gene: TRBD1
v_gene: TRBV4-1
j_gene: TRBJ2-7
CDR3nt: TGCGCCAGCAGCCTCCGGGGACAGGAACGCTACGAGCAGTACTTC
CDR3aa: CASSLRGQERYEQYF

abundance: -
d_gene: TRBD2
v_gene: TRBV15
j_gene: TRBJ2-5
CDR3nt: TGTGCCACGCGGACTAGCGGGAGGGCGCGAGAGACCCAGTACTTC
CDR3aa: CATRTSGRARETQYF